Below, 16 T cell receptor beta chains from the same sample are listed, as sequenced in a study of molecular identifiers for immune sequencing clone quantification. One entry per CDR3 protein results from TCRdb running MiXCR on the PCR reads. The sample includes approximately 670,000 distinct CDR3 sequences, just under 20% of them seen just once. The material sequenced was naive CD8+ T cells from blood, with Jurkat cell RNA spiked in. Indicated subset: FACS-sorted CD8+CD4-CCR7+CD45RA+ naive T cells. Receptors originate from a human donor in good health. Some libraries in this study had Jurkat cell RNA spiked in.

In this sample, this clonotype turned up many times. CDR3 protein: CASSQANRGPLNEKLFF. In DNA form, the CDR3 reads TGCGCCAGCAGCCAAGCGAACAGGGGGCCCCTAAATGAAAAACTGTTTTTT. J is TRBJ1-4 and V is TRBV4-1; 9 bases are shared with TRBD1. CDR1 is MGHRA, CDR2 YSYEKL, per germline. With 1 base clipped from V and 5 bases from J, the junction kept 8 bases outside the gene matches. The CDR3 totals 17 residues.

Notes on this clonotype: A much larger clone lies one base from this, so it may be a read error. Since the CDR3 does not end with the conserved phenylalanine or tryptophan, this likely comes from a read error. The rearrangement uses TRBV12-3 or TRBV12-4 and TRBJ2-3; 8 positions match TRBD1. The CDR3 sequence is 19 residues long. Unmatched junction bases numbered 17, after V lost 4 bases and J lost 2 bases. The CDR3 region is CASSSAHLGLTGDTDTQYV. CDR3 nucleotides: TGTGCCAGCAGTTCCGCTCACCTTGGTCTGACAGGGGACACAGATACGCAGTATGTT.

About this clonotype itself: As the CDR3 is not closed by the conserved phenylalanine or tryptophan, this likely results from a read error. The chain employs TRBV7-8 and TRBJ1-2; D possibly corresponds to TRBD1 (5 bases). The germline V gene has CDR1 SGHVS and CDR2 FQNEAQ. With 2 bases removed from V and 5 bases from J, the gap between germline ends came to 15 bases. The CDR3 extends over 15 amino acids. CDR3: CASSLLRQSVYGYTL. The CDR3 nucleotides are TGTGCCAGCAGCTTATTAAGACAGTCCGTTTATGGCTACACCTTG.

This clonotype has only a few counts. The chain couples TRBV6-1 to TRBJ1-3; 7 bases agree with TRBD1. In germline, CDR1 is MNHNS, CDR2 SASEGT. The length of the CDR3 is 14 residues. V was clipped by 6 bases and J by 4 bases; unmatched bases: 6. The CDR3 DNA is TGTGCCAGCAGCCCCAGGGGGACAGGAAACACCATATATTTT. It codes for CASSPRGTGNTIYF.

The sample holds many counts of this clonotype. The CDR3 nucleotides read TGTGCCTGGAGTGTACTCAGGGGATCTGAAGCTTTCTTT. Encoded protein: CAWSVLRGSEAFF. V is TRBV30 and J is TRBJ1-1, with a tentative D call TRBD1 (6 bases). This CDR3 is 13 amino acids long. V lost 0 bases and J 6 bases, leaving 11 bases between the germline ends. The germline gives CDR1 GTSNPN, CDR2 SVGIG (reference sequence).

The chain recombines TRBV12-3 or TRBV12-4 with TRBJ2-7; D uncertain. The CDR3 length is 13 residues. Trimming took 1 base from V and 3 from J, leaving 7 bases between them. The CDR3 reads CASSLDTFYEQYF. In nucleotides, the CDR3 is TGTGCCAGCAGTTTAGACACCTTCTACGAGCAGTACTTC.

V and J are TRBV7-9 and TRBJ2-4; 7 bases match TRBD2. Trimming removed 1 base from V and 9 bases from J; junction bases left unmatched: 0. Germline values: CDR1 SEHNR, CDR2 FQNEAQ (reference sequence). The CDR3 sequence is 12 residues long. Here the CDR3 DNA reads TGTGCCAGCAGCTTAGGGGGGGGCATTCAGTACTTC. Translated: CASSLGGGIQYF.

In its sample, this clonotype was seen many times. V is TRBV20-1 and J is TRBJ2-7; a possible D gene is TRBD2 (5 bases). Germline V gene sequence: CDR1 DFQATT, CDR2 SNEGSKA (reference sequence). The CDR3 length is 16 residues. Between the trimmed V and J ends, which lost 0 bases and 0 bases, there was a span of 15 bases. Written as DNA, the CDR3 is TGCAGTGCTAGAGATCTCTTTAGCGACCACTCCTACGAGCAGTACTTC. Amino acids: CSARDLFSDHSYEQYF.

This clonotype was observed many times. The chain couples TRBV18 to TRBJ2-3; D may match TRBD1 or TRBD2 (5 bases each). The germline V gene encodes CDR1 KGHSH and CDR2 LQKENI. The V end lost 1 base, the J end lost 6 bases, and 17 bases lay between the germline ends. The CDR3 covers 16 residues. CDR3 bases: TGTGCCAGCTCACCACTTACATCTGGGGGAATGGATACGCAGTATTTT. It is translated as CASSPLTSGGMDTQYF.

This clonotype was observed at least ten times. V and J are TRBV7-9 and TRBJ1-2, with D unresolved. The germline V gene encodes CDR1 SEHNR and CDR2 FQNEAQ (reference sequence). This CDR3 comprises 12 residues. Trimming left V 6 bases short and J 8 bases short, with 13 bases between. CDR3 residues: CASRGSPQGYTF. The CDR3 DNA reads TGTGCCAGCAGGGGGTCCCCTCAGGGCTACACCTTC.

This clonotype was counted many times. The CDR3 loop is CSARALLAGNYEQYF. The DNA of the CDR3 is TGCAGTGCTAGAGCCCTACTAGCGGGGAACTACGAGCAGTACTTC. The chain joins TRBV20-1 to TRBJ2-7; 10 nucleotides agree with TRBD2. V lost 1 base and J lost 3; bases outside the gene matches: 6. CDR3 size: 15 residues. The germline gives CDR1 DFQATT, CDR2 SNEGSKA (reference sequence).

Note on this clonotype: This may come from a read error, since a much larger clone is one base off. DNA for the CDR3: TGTGCCAGTAGTATAGGCGGGGTGCCCAATCAGCCCCAGCATTTT. It codes for CASSIGGVPNQPQHF. The rearrangement joins TRBV19 to TRBJ1-5; D gene unclear. Trimming removed 1 base at V and 3 bases at J, with 10 bases between. Looked up from germline, CDR1 is LNHDA and CDR2 is SQIVND (reference sequence). The CDR3 sequence is 15 residues long.

About this clonotype itself: The junction and the germline gene differ at one end; a read error may be behind it. The chain uses TRBV7-9 and TRBJ1-2; D gene uncertain. The CDR3 runs to 12 residues. CDR1 SEHNR and CDR2 FQNEAQ come from the germline V gene (reference sequence). This CDR3 reads CASSLANYGNTF. CDR3 DNA sequence: TGTGCCAGCAGCTTAGCTAACTATGGCAACACCTTC.

Concerning this clonotype itself: A read error is possible here, since a much larger clone lies one base away. This chain links TRBV12-3 or TRBV12-4 with TRBJ2-7; no clear D gene. CDR3 length: 11 amino acids. The CDR3 protein is CASSSYYGQYF. The CDR3 bases are TGTGCCAGCAGTTCCTACTACGGGCAGTACTTC.

This clonotype was recorded many times. The chain carries TRBV7-9 and TRBJ2-7; the match to TRBD1 covers 9 bases. The CDR3 is 15 residues long. Per the germline V gene, CDR1 is SEHNR and CDR2 is FQNEAQ (reference sequence). V lost 1 base and J lost 6; bases outside the gene matches: 7. CDR3 region: CASSLGGQGQAEQYF. The CDR3 DNA is TGTGCCAGCAGCTTAGGAGGACAGGGGCAGGCCGAGCAGTACTTC.

Details on this clonotype: This may arise from a read error, as a much more abundant clone is one base away. V and J are TRBV6-2 or TRBV6-3 and TRBJ2-5, with D possibly TRBD2 on 5 matching bases. From germline, CDR1 is MNHEY and CDR2 SVGEGT. This CDR3 spans 18 amino acids. V dropped 0 bases and J dropped 9 bases, with 26 bases sitting between them. The CDR3 DNA sequence: TGTGCCAGCAGTTACTCGTTCGTCGGGGTACCCCCGGAAGCGGCCCAGTACTTC. Protein product: CASSYSFVGVPPEAAQYF.